Described below is a single TCR beta chain sequence and its context. Germline CDR1 SGHAT, CDR2 FQNNGV. The CDR3 contains 19 residues. Trimming shortened V by 5 bases and J by 3 bases, and 29 bases separated the two germline ends. The record originates from a study of sequential checkpoint blockade in melanoma. As for the study in general: Arm A got nivolumab then ipilimumab; arm B the reverse, 1:1.

Treatment denoted: randomized to nivolumab then ipilimumab (arm A) or the reverse (arm B). Assay used: immunoSEQ multiplex PCR; TCRdb lists only in-frame clones, some missing. The table includes about 8,400 clones, 90% detected once. The specimen was CD8+ T cells sorted from blood (inferred from file names), collected from a patient given nivolumab and ipilimumab in sequence. This sequence was found in a human donor with melanoma. This chain joins TRBV11-2 and TRBJ2-7; possibly TRBD2 for D (5 bases). The DNA of the CDR3 is TGTGCCAGCAGCCCGAACCTCCCCCTCCGCGAAGGGAGACTCTACGAGCAGTACTTC. Its protein product is CASSPNLPLREGRLYEQYF.